The 11 T cell receptor beta chains below come from one sample, sequenced in a study of cytomegalovirus exposure and HLA in healthy donors. The PCR had 60 Vbeta and 13 Jbeta primers. Measured with immunoSEQ multiplex PCR; TCRdb has only the in-frame clones, and not every one. The table lists around 100,000 clones, 65% to 80% of them singletons. Sequencing was carried out using PBMCs. The receptors originated from a woman aged 40 to 50 in good health and CMV-seronegative.

The chain recombines TRBV7-2 with TRBJ1-4; D remains unclear. Germline V CDR1 and CDR2: SGHTA, FQGNSA. V was clipped by 3 bases and J by 6 bases, with 8 bases between them. The CDR3 runs 13 residues. CDR3 in DNA: TGTGCCAGCAGCTTCGGAGAACATGAAAAACTGTTTTTT. Protein: CASSFGEHEKLFF.

The chain carries TRBV4-3 and TRBJ2-1; D perhaps matches TRBD2 (6 bases). Trimming left V 4 bases short and J 8 bases short, with 15 bases between. Germline values: CDR1 LGHNA, CDR2 YSLEER. There are 14 residues in the CDR3. The DNA for the CDR3 is TGCGCCAGCAGCCCCCTCCGGGAGATCCATGAGCAGTTCTTC. Its translation is CASSPLREIHEQFF.

This clone was seen a single time. The rearrangement links TRBV18 to TRBJ2-7; D possibly corresponds to TRBD2 (6 bases). CDR3 length: 17 amino acids. Trimming pared 5 bases from V and 0 bases from J, leaving 20 bases between. Per the germline V gene, CDR1 is KGHSH and CDR2 is LQKENI. CDR3 protein: CASSSLKKGGDSYEQYF. CDR3 nucleotides: TGTGCCAGCTCATCACTAAAGAAAGGCGGGGACTCCTACGAGCAGTACTTC.

The gene calls are TRBV18 and TRBJ1-6; D call uncertain. Germline loops: CDR1 KGHSH, CDR2 LQKENI. V lost 6 bases, J lost 10 bases, and 16 bases lay in between. CDR3 length: 14 residues. CDR3 in DNA: TGTGCCAGCTCGTTGACTGGGTCGCAATCACCCCTCCACTTT. Translated: CASSLTGSQSPLHF.

This sequence joins TRBV28 and TRBJ1-4; 8 bases are shared with TRBD1. The CDR3 length is 12 residues. Germline-derived CDR1 and CDR2 are MDHEN and SYDVKM. The trim removed 6 bases at V and 10 bases at J, leaving 4 bases unmatched. CDR3 region: CASSPTGGKLFF. The DNA for the CDR3 is TGTGCCAGCAGCCCTACAGGGGGAAAACTGTTTTTT. The full variable domain, in which reference TRBV28 and TRBJ1-4 provide the parts outside the CDR3, is DVKVTQSSRYLVKRTGEKVFLECVQDMDHENMFWYRQDPGLGLRLIYFSYDVKMKEKGDIPEGYSVSREKKERFSLILESASTNQTSMYLCASSPTGGKLFFGSGTQLSVL.

The rearrangement joins TRBV6-5 to TRBJ2-5; 7 nucleotides match TRBD2. Germline CDR1 MNHEY, CDR2 SVGAGI. This CDR3 spans 13 amino acids. J was trimmed by 5 bases and V by 5 bases; bases with no gene match: 5. CDR3 loop: CASSVGGTETQYF. CDR3 bases: TGTGCCAGCAGTGTCGGGGGGACGGAGACCCAGTACTTC.

The chain has TRBV30 and TRBJ2-1, with D tentatively TRBD2 (6 bases). Per the germline V gene, CDR1 is GTSNPN and CDR2 is SVGIG (reference sequence). The CDR3 sequence is 13 residues long. With 5 bases removed from V and 6 bases from J, the gap between germline ends came to 14 bases. CDR3 loop: CAWLRPGSNEQFF. The CDR3 DNA sequence: TGTGCCTGGCTCCGACCCGGGAGCAATGAGCAGTTCTTC. Complete variable domain (other parts from reference TRBV30 and TRBJ2-1): SQTIHQWPATLVQPVGSPLSLECTVEGTSNPNLYWYRQAAGRGLQLLFYSVGIGQISSEVPQNLSASRPQDRQFILSSKKLLLSDSGFYLCAWLRPGSNEQFFGPGTRLTVL.

The chain carries TRBV28 and TRBJ2-3; possible D gene TRBD2, 6 bases. The germline CDR1 and CDR2 sequences are MDHEN and SYDVKM. The CDR3 runs to 15 residues. V was cut by 3 bases and J by 3 bases, with 13 bases left in between. The CDR3 loop reads CASSLRGGGTDTQYF. The CDR3 nucleotides are TGTGCCAGCAGTTTGAGGGGCGGAGGGACAGATACGCAGTATTTT.

This chain links TRBV5-1 with TRBJ2-1; 11 bases map to TRBD2. The ends lost 0 bases at V and 1 base at J; junction bases unmatched: 9. CDR1 is SGHRS and CDR2 is YFSETQ in the germline V gene. The CDR3 has 19 residues. CDR3 loop: CASSLGLAGGRVSYNEQFF. The CDR3, as DNA: TGCGCCAGCAGCTTGGGATTAGCGGGAGGGAGGGTTTCCTACAATGAGCAGTTCTTC.

The chain is built from TRBV6-1 and TRBJ2-7, with D uncertain. Germline lookup yields CDR1 MNHNS and CDR2 SASEGT. The CDR3 extends over 13 amino acids. V was pared by 6 bases and J by 0 bases, with 9 bases between. CDR3 protein: CASRWSSSYEQYF. The CDR3 DNA is TGTGCCAGCAGATGGTCCAGCTCCTACGAGCAGTACTTC.

The chain has TRBV9 and TRBJ1-3; tentative D call: TRBD1 (5 bases). Germline loops: CDR1 SGDLS, CDR2 YYNGEE. Between the trimmed V and J ends, which lost 0 bases and 4 bases, there was a span of 14 bases. This CDR3 has 16 amino acids. CDR3 amino acids: CASSVAGRGNGNTIYF. DNA of the CDR3: TGTGCCAGCAGCGTAGCGGGTCGGGGGAACGGAAACACCATATATTTT.